This TCR beta chain was captured by sequencing in a study of CD8 T cells in Susac syndrome. Germline CDR1 and CDR2: ENHRY and SYGVKD. The CDR3 length is 13 residues. Trimming took 3 bases from V and 3 from J, leaving 8 bases between them. Random-hexamer reverse transcription was applied to about 0.5 to 1 ug RNA. With immunoSEQ multiplex PCR, TCR beta CDR3 was amplified across 54 Vbeta and 13 Jbeta. TCRdb recomputed calls from the immunoSEQ multiplex PCR reads with MiXCR, one row per CDR3 protein. The sample comprises just over 300,000 distinct CDR3 sequences, roughly 94% of which are singletons, and 0.065% rests with the top ten. In its sample, this clonotype was seen once. Peripheral blood CD8+ and CD4+ T cells were profiled by TCR beta sequencing. Negative isolation yielded CD8+ and CD4+ T cells; FACS enriched TEMRA cells.

The genes are TRBV10-3 and TRBJ1-1; D gene ambiguous. Sequencing used CD4+ T cells from PBMCs. The origin of this receptor is a human donor with multiple sclerosis. CDR3 nucleotide sequence: TGTGCCATCAGTGATGAAGTGGACACTGAAGCTTTCTTT. Its protein is CAISDEVDTEAFF.